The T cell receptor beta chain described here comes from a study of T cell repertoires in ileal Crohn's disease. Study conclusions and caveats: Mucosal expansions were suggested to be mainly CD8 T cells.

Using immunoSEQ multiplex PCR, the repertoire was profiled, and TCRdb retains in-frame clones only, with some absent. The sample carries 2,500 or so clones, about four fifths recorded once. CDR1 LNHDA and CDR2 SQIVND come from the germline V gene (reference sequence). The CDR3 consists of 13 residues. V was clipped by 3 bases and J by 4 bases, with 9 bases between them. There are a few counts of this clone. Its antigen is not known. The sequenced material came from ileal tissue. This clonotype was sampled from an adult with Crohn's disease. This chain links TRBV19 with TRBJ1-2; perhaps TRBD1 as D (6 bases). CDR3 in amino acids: CASSMRQVYGYTF. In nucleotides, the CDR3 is TGTGCCAGTAGTATGCGACAGGTCTATGGCTACACCTTC.